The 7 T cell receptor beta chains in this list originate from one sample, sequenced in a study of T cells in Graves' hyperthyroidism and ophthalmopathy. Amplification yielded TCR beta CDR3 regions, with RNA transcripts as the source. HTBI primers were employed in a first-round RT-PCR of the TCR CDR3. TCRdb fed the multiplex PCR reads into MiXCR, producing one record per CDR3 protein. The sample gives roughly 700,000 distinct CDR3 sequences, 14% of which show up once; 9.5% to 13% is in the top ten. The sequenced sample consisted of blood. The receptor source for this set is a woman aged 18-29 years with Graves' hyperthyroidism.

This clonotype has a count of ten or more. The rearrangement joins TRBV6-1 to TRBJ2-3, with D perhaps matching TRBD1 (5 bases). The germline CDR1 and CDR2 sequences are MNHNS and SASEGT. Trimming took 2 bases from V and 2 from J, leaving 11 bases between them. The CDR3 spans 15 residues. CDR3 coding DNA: TGTGCCAGCAGTGAAAACAGGCTTTACACAGATACGCAGTATTTT. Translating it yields CASSENRLYTDTQYF.

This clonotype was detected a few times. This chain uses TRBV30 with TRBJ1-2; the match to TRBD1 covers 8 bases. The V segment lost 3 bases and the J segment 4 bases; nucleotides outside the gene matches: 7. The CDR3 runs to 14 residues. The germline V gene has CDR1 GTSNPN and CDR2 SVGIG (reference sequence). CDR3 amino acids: CAWRFGQGLYGYTF. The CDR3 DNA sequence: TGTGCCTGGAGGTTCGGACAGGGTCTCTATGGCTACACCTTC.

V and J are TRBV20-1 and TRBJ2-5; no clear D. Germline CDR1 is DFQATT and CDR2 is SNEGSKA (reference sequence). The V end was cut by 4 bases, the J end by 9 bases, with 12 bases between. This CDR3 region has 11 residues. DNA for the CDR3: TGCAGTGCTAAGGCCTCTGGGGCCCAGTACTTC. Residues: CSAKASGAQYF.

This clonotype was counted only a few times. The CDR3 sequence is CSAPSSGRTDTQYF. CDR3 bases: TGCAGTGCTCCGTCTAGCGGGAGGACAGATACGCAGTATTTT. The chain links TRBV20-1 to TRBJ2-3; 11 bases line up with TRBD2. Germline V gene data show CDR1 as DFQATT and CDR2 as SNEGSKA (reference sequence). With 5 bases clipped from V and 3 bases from J, the junction kept 4 bases outside the gene matches. The length of the CDR3 is 14 residues.

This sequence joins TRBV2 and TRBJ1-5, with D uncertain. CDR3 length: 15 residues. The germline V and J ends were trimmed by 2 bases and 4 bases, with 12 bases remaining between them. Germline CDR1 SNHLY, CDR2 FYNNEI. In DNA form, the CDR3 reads TGTGCCAGCAGTGAAACGTCCGTCGCAAATCAGCCCCAGCATTTT. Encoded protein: CASSETSVANQPQHF.

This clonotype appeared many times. The CDR3 DNA follows: TGCAGTGCCGTGACAGGGGTAGGCGAGCAGTACTTC. Amino acid sequence: CSAVTGVGEQYF. This chain joins TRBV20-1 and TRBJ2-7; TRBD1 matches at 8 bases. Germline-derived CDR1 and CDR2 are DFQATT and SNEGSKA (reference sequence). With V trimmed by 6 bases and J by 6 bases, 7 bases remained unmatched. This CDR3 spans 12 amino acids.

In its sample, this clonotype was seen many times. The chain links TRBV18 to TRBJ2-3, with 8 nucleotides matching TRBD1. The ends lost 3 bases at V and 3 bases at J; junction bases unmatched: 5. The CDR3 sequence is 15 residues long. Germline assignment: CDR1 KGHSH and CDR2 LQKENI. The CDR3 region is CASSPQGARTDTQYF. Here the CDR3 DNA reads TGTGCCAGCTCACCCCAGGGGGCGCGAACAGATACGCAGTATTTT.